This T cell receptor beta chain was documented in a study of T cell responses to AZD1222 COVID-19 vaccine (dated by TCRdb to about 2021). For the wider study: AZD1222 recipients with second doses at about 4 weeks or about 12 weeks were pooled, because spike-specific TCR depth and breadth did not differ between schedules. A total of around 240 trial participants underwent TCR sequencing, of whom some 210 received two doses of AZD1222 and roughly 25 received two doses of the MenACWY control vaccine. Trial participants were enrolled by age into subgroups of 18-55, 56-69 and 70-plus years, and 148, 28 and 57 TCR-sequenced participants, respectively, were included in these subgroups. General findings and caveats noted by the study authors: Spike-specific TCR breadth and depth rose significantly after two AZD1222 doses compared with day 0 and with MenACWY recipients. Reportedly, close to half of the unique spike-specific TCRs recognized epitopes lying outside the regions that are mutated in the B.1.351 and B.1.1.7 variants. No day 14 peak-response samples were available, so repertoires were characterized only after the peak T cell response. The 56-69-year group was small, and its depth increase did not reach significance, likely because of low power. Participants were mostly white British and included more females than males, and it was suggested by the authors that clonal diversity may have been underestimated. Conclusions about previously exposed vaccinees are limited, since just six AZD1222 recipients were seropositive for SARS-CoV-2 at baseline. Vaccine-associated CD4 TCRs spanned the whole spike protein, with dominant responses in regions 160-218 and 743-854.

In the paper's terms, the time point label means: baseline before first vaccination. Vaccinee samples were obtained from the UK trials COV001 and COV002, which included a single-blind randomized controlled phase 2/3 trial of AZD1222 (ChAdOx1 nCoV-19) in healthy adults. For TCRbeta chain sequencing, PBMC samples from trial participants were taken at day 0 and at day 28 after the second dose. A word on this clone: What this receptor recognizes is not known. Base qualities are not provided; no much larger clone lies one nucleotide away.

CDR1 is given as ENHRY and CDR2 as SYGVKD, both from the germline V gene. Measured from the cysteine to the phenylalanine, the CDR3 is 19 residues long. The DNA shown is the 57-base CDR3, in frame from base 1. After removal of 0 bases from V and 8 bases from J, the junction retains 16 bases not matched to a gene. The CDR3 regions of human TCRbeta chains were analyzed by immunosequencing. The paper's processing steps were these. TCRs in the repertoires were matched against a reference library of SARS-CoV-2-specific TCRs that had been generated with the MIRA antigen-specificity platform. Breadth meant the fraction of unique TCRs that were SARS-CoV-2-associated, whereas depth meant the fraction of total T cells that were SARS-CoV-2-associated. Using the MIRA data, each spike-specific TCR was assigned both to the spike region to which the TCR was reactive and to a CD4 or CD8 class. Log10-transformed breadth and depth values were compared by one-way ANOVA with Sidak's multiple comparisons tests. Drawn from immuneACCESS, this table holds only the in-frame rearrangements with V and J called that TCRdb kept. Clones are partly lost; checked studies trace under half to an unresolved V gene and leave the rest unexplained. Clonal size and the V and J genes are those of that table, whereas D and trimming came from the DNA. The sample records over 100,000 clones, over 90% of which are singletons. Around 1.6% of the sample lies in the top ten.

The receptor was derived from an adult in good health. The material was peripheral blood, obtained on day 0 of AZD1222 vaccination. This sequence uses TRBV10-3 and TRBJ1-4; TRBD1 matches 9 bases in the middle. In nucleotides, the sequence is TGTGCCATCAGTGAGTCGAGTGACAGGGGGATTGGAATGGCGGAAAAACTGTTTTTT. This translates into CAISESSDRGIGMAEKLFF.